The clone carrying this T cell receptor (beta chain) came up a few times. RNA was isolated and reverse transcribed to cDNA, the sequencing template. Some clones are missing from TCRdb's copy, which holds only in-frame ones; the method was immunoSEQ multiplex PCR. The sample has about 130,000 clones, 49% seen once. This specimen comes from a study of CD8+ T cells in alopecia areata. Study background: A regimen of oral tofacitinib, 5 to 10 mg twice daily, was given to treated patients.

The sample consisted of CD8+ T cells sorted from blood, taken at week 0. The source is a human donor with alopecia areata.

CDR3: CASSQDIGGGASPLHF. For the CDR3, the DNA is TGTGCCAGCAGCCAAGATATAGGGGGGGGTGCCTCACCCCTCCACTTT. This chain connects TRBV4-2 to TRBJ1-6; weak D call: TRBD1 (6 bases). Trimming removed 0 bases from V and 10 bases from J, with 16 bases in between. From germline, CDR1 is LGHNA and CDR2 YNFKEQ. The CDR3 has 16 amino acids.